A single sample gave rise to the 19 T cell receptor beta chains below, sequenced in a study of T cell responses to AZD1222 COVID-19 vaccine. Libraries were prepared by immunoSEQ multiplex PCR; TCRdb keeps only in-frame clonotypes and omits some of them. There are 180,000 or so clones in the sample; 94% occur only once, and about 0.6% lies in the top ten. The material sequenced was peripheral blood, taken on day 0 of AZD1222 vaccination. The receptors were sampled from an adult in good health.

The chain uses TRBV11-3 and TRBJ2-3; TRBD1 matches at 12 bases. Trimming cost V 0 bases and J 2 bases; bases outside gene matches: 3. Germline V gene data show CDR1 as SGHNT and CDR2 as YENEEA. The CDR3 has 17 residues. The CDR3 protein is CASSLEGQGALTDTQYF. CDR3 sequence (DNA): TGTGCCAGCAGCTTAGAGGGACAGGGGGCCCTCACAGATACGCAGTATTTT. Based on the CDR3 plus reference TRBV11-3 and TRBJ2-3, the full variable domain is EAGVVQSPRYKIIEKKQPVAFWCNPISGHNTLYWYLQNLGQGPELLIRYENEEAVDDSQLPKDRFSAERLKGVDSTLKIQPAELGDSAVYLCASSLEGQGALTDTQYFGPGTRLTVL.

This clone was detected a few times. The chain carries TRBV3-1 (or the pseudogene TRBV3-2) and TRBJ2-1, with TRBD2 as a possible D gene (6 bases). The CDR3 totals 15 residues. The ends were cut back, 4 bases at V and 6 bases at J, with 16 bases in the middle. Germline-derived CDR1 and CDR2 are LGHDT and YNNKEL (reference sequence). The DNA for the CDR3 is TGTGCCAGCAGCCGAAGCGAGACTAGGGGCAATGAGCAGTTCTTC. This sequence encodes CASSRSETRGNEQFF.

The genes are TRBV11-1 and TRBJ1-3; D unresolved. Trimming took 5 bases from V and 4 from J, leaving 12 bases between them. CDR1 and CDR2 from the germline V gene are SGHAT and FQDESV (reference sequence). The length of the CDR3 is 14 residues. CDR3 sequence (DNA): TGTGCCAGCAGCCCGGGAGTCTCCGGAAACACCATATATTTT. It specifies CASSPGVSGNTIYF.

The CDR3 reads CASSPKGGNQPQHF. As DNA, the CDR3 is TGTGCCAGCTCACCGAAGGGTGGCAATCAGCCCCAGCATTTT. The J gene is TRBJ1-5, the V gene TRBV18; D is uncertain. This CDR3 is built from 14 residues. V was clipped by 3 bases and J by 2 bases, with 8 bases between them. Germline V gene lookup returns CDR1 KGHSH and CDR2 LQKENI.

The rearrangement joins TRBV2 to TRBJ1-5; 9 nucleotides align to TRBD1. From germline, CDR1 is SNHLY and CDR2 FYNNEI. V shed 5 bases and J 7 bases; nucleotides not matched to a gene: 6. CDR3 length equals 14 residues. In nucleotides, the CDR3 is TGTGCCAGCAGTTGGGGACAGGGAAAACAGCCCCAGCATTTT. Protein: CASSWGQGKQPQHF.

This clone occurred once. The CDR3 is CASSLVPESGELFF. DNA for the CDR3: TGCGCCAGCAGCTTGGTCCCCGAAAGCGGGGAGCTGTTTTTT. V is TRBV5-1 and J is TRBJ2-2; no firm D call. Trimming stripped 0 bases from V and 7 bases from J, with 10 bases between. This CDR3 has 14 amino acids. Germline assignment: CDR1 SGHRS and CDR2 YFSETQ.

The genes are TRBV4-2 and TRBJ2-2; 13 nucleotides line up with TRBD2. V dropped 0 bases and J dropped 0; count of bases not matched to a gene: 7. The germline CDR1 and CDR2 sequences are LGHNA and YNFKEQ. The CDR3 runs 20 residues. CDR3 sequence reads: CASSQEAGTSGTSNTGELFF. For the CDR3, the DNA is TGTGCCAGCAGCCAAGAAGCCGGGACTAGCGGGACATCGAACACCGGGGAGCTGTTTTTT.

The chain carries TRBV19 and TRBJ1-1; TRBD1 aligns across 11 bases. The ends lost 4 bases at V and 0 bases at J; junction bases unmatched: 4. The CDR3 covers 16 residues. The germline CDR1 and CDR2 sequences are LNHDA and SQIVND (reference sequence). In DNA, the CDR3 is TGTGCCAGTAGTAGCGGGACAGGGGGTTTGAACACTGAAGCTTTCTTT. Translation: CASSSGTGGLNTEAFF.

The V and J genes are TRBV4-1 and TRBJ2-2; D is unresolved. Trimming shortened V by 1 base and J by 0 bases, and 18 bases separated the two germline ends. The CDR3 extends over 19 amino acids. Germline CDR1 reads MGHRA; CDR2 reads YSYEKL. The chain's CDR3 is CASSQALREALSNTGELFF. The CDR3 bases are TGCGCCAGCAGCCAAGCCCTTAGGGAAGCCCTTTCGAACACCGGGGAGCTGTTTTTT.

This clone was counted a single time. This chain links TRBV3-1 (or the pseudogene TRBV3-2) with TRBJ2-1; no reliable D call. Germline V CDR1 and CDR2: LGHDT, YNNKEL (reference sequence). The CDR3 covers 12 residues. Between the trimmed V and J ends, which lost 2 bases and 4 bases, there was a span of 3 bases. Written as DNA, the CDR3 is TGTGCCAGCAGCCAAATATACAATGAGCAGTTCTTC. Amino acids: CASSQIYNEQFF.

The chain links TRBV18 to TRBJ1-2, with D perhaps TRBD1 (5 bases). The CDR3 sequence is 13 residues long. The V gene lost 1 base and the J gene lost 5 bases, with 8 bases spanning the gap. Germline V gene sequence: CDR1 KGHSH, CDR2 LQKENI. The CDR3 sequence: CASSPRDRYGYTF. In nucleotides, the CDR3 is TGTGCCAGCTCACCACGCGACAGATATGGCTACACCTTC.

This clone has a single count. The chain has TRBV30 and TRBJ2-1, with D possibly matching TRBD2 (5 bases). V shed 7 bases and J shed 6 bases, with 16 bases lying between them. Germline V gene sequence: CDR1 GTSNPN, CDR2 SVGIG (reference sequence). There are 13 residues in the CDR3. The CDR3 region is CAYYRLLGNEQFF. CDR3 nucleotide sequence: TGTGCCTACTATCGACTATTGGGCAATGAGCAGTTCTTC.

The V and J genes are TRBV5-1 and TRBJ1-5; D is perhaps TRBD1 (5 bases). Germline-derived CDR1 and CDR2 are SGHRS and YFSETQ. V gave up 2 bases and J gave up 7 bases, with 10 bases separating them. This CDR3 comprises 13 residues. This CDR3 is CASSFEGSQPQHF. DNA of the CDR3: TGCGCCAGCAGCTTTGAGGGGTCGCAGCCCCAGCATTTT.

The gene calls are TRBV27 and TRBJ1-1; the D gene is possibly TRBD1 (6 bases). With 4 bases removed from V and 0 bases from J, the gap between germline ends came to 15 bases. The CDR3 length is 16 residues. Germline V gives CDR1 MNHEY, CDR2 SMNVEV (reference sequence). The CDR3 reads CASSWGGLLLNTEAFF. DNA of the CDR3: TGTGCCAGCAGTTGGGGGGGCTTACTACTGAACACTGAAGCTTTCTTT.

J is TRBJ2-1 and V is TRBV7-9; D remains unclear. The CDR3 runs 14 residues. CDR1 is SEHNR, CDR2 FQNEAQ, per germline (reference sequence). V dropped 1 base and J dropped 4 bases, with 8 bases sitting between them. The CDR3 region is CASSLVAYYNEQFF. The CDR3 coding sequence is TGTGCCAGCAGCTTAGTGGCCTATTACAATGAGCAGTTCTTC. Complete variable domain (other parts from reference TRBV7-9 and TRBJ2-1): DTGVSQNPRHKITKRGQNVTFRCDPISEHNRLYWYRQTLGQGPEFLTYFQNEAQLEKSRLLSDRFSAERPKGSFSTLEIQRTEQGDSAMYLCASSLVAYYNEQFFGPGTRLTVL.

The V call is TRBV28, the J call TRBJ1-2, with TRBD1 matching 10 bases. This CDR3 contains 15 residues. The trim removed 5 bases at V and 5 bases at J, leaving 8 bases unmatched. Per the germline V gene, CDR1 is MDHEN and CDR2 is SYDVKM. This chain's CDR3 is CASSGDRGMEYGYTF. In DNA, the CDR3 is TGTGCCAGCAGTGGGGACAGGGGCATGGAATATGGCTACACCTTC.

This chain uses TRBV7-9 with TRBJ2-7; 11 nucleotides align to TRBD2. The germline CDR1 and CDR2 sequences are SEHNR and FQNEAQ (reference sequence). Unmatched junction bases numbered 10, after V lost 4 bases and J lost 2 bases. This CDR3 spans 17 amino acids. CDR3 sequence (DNA): TGTGCCAGCAGCTCTCACCTTATAGCGGGAGGGGCCTACGAGCAGTACTTC. Amino acid sequence: CASSSHLIAGGAYEQYF.

This chain links TRBV7-9 with TRBJ2-3, with D perhaps assigned TRBD1 or TRBD2 (5 bases each). V was pared by 5 bases and J by 4 bases, with 16 bases between. Per germline, CDR1 SEHNR and CDR2 FQNEAQ (reference sequence). The CDR3 sequence is 15 residues long. The CDR3 region has the DNA TGTGCCAGCAGCGACCCGGGACCTAGGTCAGATACGCAGTATTTT. Protein sequence: CASSDPGPRSDTQYF. Supplemented by reference TRBV7-9 and TRBJ2-3, the full variable domain reads DTGVSQNPRHKITKRGQNVTFRCDPISEHNRLYWYRQTLGQGPEFLTYFQNEAQLEKSRLLSDRFSAERPKGSFSTLEIQRTEQGDSAMYLCASSDPGPRSDTQYFGPGTRLTVL.

V usage is TRBV29-1 and J usage is TRBJ1-1; D might be TRBD1 (5 bases). Germline CDR1 is SQVTM and CDR2 is ANQGSEA. This CDR3 has 14 amino acids. V was clipped by 4 bases and J by 3 bases, with 15 bases between them. CDR3 sequence: CSVGVAGLDTEAFF. The CDR3 DNA reads TGCAGCGTTGGAGTTGCGGGGCTCGACACTGAAGCTTTCTTT.